This T cell receptor beta chain appears in the sequencing data of a study of cytomegalovirus exposure and HLA in healthy donors. A multiplex PCR was run with 60 Vbeta primers and 13 Jbeta primers. Sequencing used immunoSEQ multiplex PCR; TCRdb keeps in-frame clones, though not all of them. The table includes some 130,000 clones, roughly four fifths detected once. Study-level findings and limits: A few V segments could not be told apart, such as TRBV6-2 and TRBV6-3, and were left out. It was likely that a cluster of highly shared sequence variants was a sequencing artifact.

The CDR3 loop spans 15 amino acids. Germline CDR1 and CDR2: GTSNPN and SVGIG (reference sequence). This clone has just a few counts. The antigen remains undetermined. The V and J genes are TRBV30 and TRBJ1-1; D gene ambiguous. Specimen: PBMCs. This TCR came from a woman in her 30s in good health and CMV-seropositive. Here the CDR3 reads CAYGGGIGMNTEAFF. CDR3 nucleotides: TGTGCTTATGGCGGAGGAATTGGTATGAACACTGAAGCTTTCTTT.